This is a list of T cell receptor beta chains from one sample in a study of T cell responses to AZD1222 COVID-19 vaccine. Clones were sequenced by immunoSEQ multiplex PCR, and TCRdb holds only the in-frame ones, with some missing. The sample consists of around 65,000 clones, 76% of them appearing once. Specimen: peripheral blood, collected on day 0 of AZD1222 vaccination. All receptors derive from an adult in good health. Both conserved end residues are part of each CDR3. D genes are given only for firm matches. Expanded clones are given a class, and other clones once, few, many or no size at all.

V: TRBV7-8; J: TRBJ2-3; D: TRBD1; length: 17; size: .; CDR3: CASSLATGTGGTDTQYF; DNA: TGTGCCAGCAGCTTAGCGACCGGGACAGGGGGAACAGATACGCAGTATTTT
V: TRBV7-6; J: TRBJ2-7; D: .; length: 13; size: once; CDR3: CASSLETGYEQYF; DNA: TGTGCCAGCAGCCTAGAAACGGGCTACGAGCAGTACTTC
V: TRBV19; J: TRBJ1-1; D: .; length: 16; size: .; CDR3: CASSIRSTARSTEAFF; DNA: TGTGCCAGTAGTATCCGCTCGACAGCGCGAAGCACTGAAGCTTTCTTT
V: TRBV11-3; J: TRBJ2-2; D: TRBD1; length: 17; size: .; CDR3: CASSLGDRRRDTGELFF; DNA: TGTGCCAGCAGCTTAGGGGACAGGCGGAGGGACACCGGGGAGCTGTTTTTT
V: TRBV7-2; J: TRBJ1-4; D: .; length: 13; size: once; CDR3: CASSQRRGEKLFF; DNA: TGTGCCAGCAGCCAACGAAGGGGAGAAAAACTGTTTTTT
V: TRBV28; J: TRBJ1-4; D: .; length: 15; size: .; CDR3: CASSGQIGTNEKLFF; DNA: TGTGCCAGCAGTGGACAGATCGGAACTAATGAAAAACTGTTTTTT
V: TRBV27; J: TRBJ1-1; D: .; length: 15; size: .; CDR3: CASSPMTGMNTEAFF; DNA: TGTGCCAGCAGTCCCATGACAGGCATGAACACTGAAGCTTTCTTT
V: TRBV9; J: TRBJ1-2; D: TRBD1; length: 16; size: .; CDR3: CASSVGRTGRLDGYTF; DNA: TGTGCCAGCAGCGTAGGGAGGACAGGTCGGTTGGATGGCTACACCTTC
V: TRBV7-2; J: TRBJ2-7; D: .; length: 14; size: .; CDR3: CASSLGGGAREQYF; DNA: TGTGCCAGCAGCTTAGGAGGCGGGGCCCGCGAGCAGTACTTC
V: TRBV30; J: TRBJ1-6; D: TRBD1; length: 15; size: .; CDR3: CAWSYRGTGHSPLHF; DNA: TGTGCCTGGAGTTACCGCGGGACAGGGCATTCACCCCTCCACTTT
V: TRBV2; J: TRBJ2-5; D: .; length: 14; size: .; CDR3: CASSGDQGQETQYF; DNA: TGTGCCAGCAGTGGGGATCAGGGTCAAGAGACCCAGTACTTC
V: TRBV12-3/TRBV12-4; J: TRBJ2-5; D: .; length: 13; size: once; CDR3: CASSLDYQETQYF; DNA: TGTGCCAGCAGTTTAGATTACCAAGAGACCCAGTACTTC
V: TRBV6-6; J: TRBJ1-1; D: .; length: 12; size: .; CDR3: CASRQGETEAFF; DNA: TGTGCCAGCAGGCAAGGGGAGACTGAAGCTTTCTTT
V: TRBV5-1; J: TRBJ1-3; D: .; length: 13; size: once; CDR3: CASIGDSGNTIYF; DNA: TGCGCCAGCATTGGGGATTCTGGAAACACCATATATTTT
V: TRBV25-1; J: TRBJ2-3; D: .; length: 14; size: .; CDR3: CASSDTRAPDTQYF; DNA: TGTGCCAGCAGTGATACTAGGGCTCCAGATACGCAGTATTTT
V: TRBV18; J: TRBJ2-1; D: TRBD2; length: 15; size: .; CDR3: CASGSRGSRDNEQFF; DNA: TGTGCCAGCGGCTCGCGGGGGTCTCGAGACAATGAGCAGTTCTTC
V: TRBV7-2; J: TRBJ1-5; D: TRBD1; length: 13; size: .; CDR3: CASSPQGDQPQHF; DNA: TGTGCCAGCAGCCCACAGGGGGATCAGCCCCAGCATTTT
V: TRBV6-5; J: TRBJ2-3; D: .; length: 13; size: .; CDR3: CASSLGLTDTQYF; DNA: TGTGCCAGCAGTTTAGGCCTAACGGATACGCAGTATTTT
V: TRBV19; J: TRBJ2-7; D: .; length: 14; size: few; CDR3: CASSSAPDAAEQYF; DNA: TGTGCCAGTAGTTCCGCGCCCGACGCGGCCGAGCAGTACTTC
V: TRBV19; J: TRBJ2-5; D: .; length: 13; size: once; CDR3: CASSSGWAETQYF; DNA: TGTGCCAGTAGTAGCGGTTGGGCCGAGACCCAGTACTTC
V: TRBV7-8; J: TRBJ2-1; D: TRBD1; length: 15; size: .; CDR3: CASSSDRGQGNEQFF; DNA: TGTGCCAGCAGCTCGGACAGGGGGCAGGGCAATGAGCAGTTCTTC
V: TRBV7-2; J: TRBJ1-1; D: .; length: 12; size: .; CDR3: CASSLDVGEAFF; DNA: TGTGCCAGCAGCTTAGACGTCGGGGAGGCTTTCTTT
V: TRBV5-4; J: TRBJ2-1; D: .; length: 13; size: once; CDR3: CASSLNSYNEQFF; DNA: TGTGCCAGCAGCTTGAACTCCTACAATGAGCAGTTCTTC
V: TRBV5-4; J: TRBJ2-7; D: .; length: 14; size: .; CDR3: CASSLDAYSYEQYF; DNA: TGTGCCAGCAGCTTGGACGCTTACTCCTACGAGCAGTACTTC
V: TRBV15; J: TRBJ1-5; D: .; length: 16; size: .; CDR3: CATSRGRTVSNQPQHF; DNA: TGTGCCACCAGCAGAGGCAGGACAGTTAGCAATCAGCCCCAGCATTTT
V: TRBV10-3; J: TRBJ2-7; D: .; length: 14; size: .; CDR3: CATRGPREASEQYF; DNA: TGTGCCACACGGGGGCCCCGGGAGGCAAGCGAGCAGTACTTC
V: TRBV2; J: TRBJ2-3; D: .; length: 12; size: .; CDR3: CASRETSGTQYF; DNA: TGTGCCAGCAGAGAAACTTCGGGTACGCAGTATTTT
V: TRBV30; J: TRBJ1-4; D: TRBD1; length: 12; size: .; CDR3: CAWSPRGTGLFF; DNA: TGTGCCTGGAGTCCCAGGGGGACAGGATTATTTTTT
V: TRBV5-1; J: TRBJ2-1; D: TRBD2; length: 15; size: few; CDR3: CASSWSGGANNEQFF; DNA: TGCGCCAGCAGCTGGAGCGGGGGGGCCAACAATGAGCAGTTCTTC
V: TRBV5-6; J: TRBJ2-7; D: .; length: 14; size: few; CDR3: CASSLAARPYEQYF; DNA: TGTGCCAGCAGCTTGGCCGCTCGACCCTACGAGCAGTACTTC
V: TRBV28; J: TRBJ2-7; D: .; length: 14; size: .; CDR3: CASKESAGWYEQYF; DNA: TGTGCCAGCAAGGAAAGCGCCGGCTGGTACGAGCAGTACTTC
V: TRBV11-2; J: TRBJ1-2; D: .; length: 13; size: .; CDR3: CASSYRGKGGYTF; DNA: TGTGCCAGCAGCTATCGCGGCAAGGGAGGCTACACCTTC
V: TRBV6-4; J: TRBJ2-3; D: TRBD2; length: 14; size: .; CDR3: CASSERGEWDTQYF; DNA: TGTGCCAGCAGTGAACGGGGGGAGTGGGATACGCAGTATTTT
V: TRBV27; J: TRBJ2-3; D: .; length: 20; size: .; CDR3: CASRRDRASGVLAGTDTQYF; DNA: TGTGCCAGCAGGCGGGACAGGGCATCCGGGGTACTAGCGGGCACAGATACGCAGTATTTT
V: TRBV27; J: TRBJ1-5; D: .; length: 14; size: .; CDR3: CASSLDGRYQPQHF; DNA: TGTGCCAGCAGTTTGGACGGAAGATATCAGCCCCAGCATTTT
V: TRBV6-5; J: TRBJ1-1; D: .; length: 13; size: .; CDR3: CASMVPSNTEAFF; DNA: TGTGCCAGCATGGTACCCTCGAACACTGAAGCTTTCTTT
V: TRBV7-9; J: TRBJ2-7; D: TRBD2; length: 17; size: .; CDR3: CASSRTSGGRSSYEQYF; DNA: TGTGCCAGCAGCCGGACTAGCGGGGGAAGAAGCTCCTACGAGCAGTACTTC
V: TRBV14; J: TRBJ1-2; D: TRBD1; length: 14; size: .; CDR3: CASSQGDRVYGYTF; DNA: TGTGCCAGCAGCCAAGGGGACAGGGTCTACGGCTACACCTTC
V: TRBV18; J: TRBJ1-6; D: TRBD1; length: 16; size: few; CDR3: CASSPTGDRHNSPLHF; DNA: TGTGCCAGCTCACCGACAGGGGATCGGCATAATTCACCCCTCCACTTT
V: TRBV7-2; J: TRBJ2-1; D: .; length: 14; size: .; CDR3: CASSFAGAPIGQFF; DNA: TGTGCCAGCAGCTTCGCGGGCGCCCCCATCGGGCAGTTCTTC
V: TRBV28; J: TRBJ1-4; D: TRBD1; length: 18; size: .; CDR3: CASSSTGTGSLYNEKLFF; DNA: TGTGCCAGCAGCTCAACCGGGACAGGGTCCCTCTATAATGAAAAACTGTTTTTT